This T cell receptor (beta chain) was recorded in a study of CXCR3-negative and CXCR3-positive naive CD8 T cells. Investigators sorted each CD8+ T cell subset in triplicate, taking hundreds of thousands of cells each time. Naive CD8+ T cells showed a CD45RO-CCR7+CD27+CD95- phenotype. Via 5' RACE with UMI labels, TRB cDNA libraries were prepared. After re-calling the 5' RACE reads, TCRdb lists one entry per CDR3 protein, DNA absent. The sample has approximately 8,400 distinct CDR3 sequences, and its top ten clones hold approximately 2%. This clonotype registers medium-sized by frequency. The antigen is unknown. Findings of the study overall: When CXCR3-positive naive cells were set against CXCR3-negative naive cells, the former had more hydrophobic TRB CDR3s.

Germline V CDR1 and CDR2: SNHLY, FYNNEI. CDR3 length: 13 amino acids. Sequencing was performed on naive CXCR3+ CD8+ T cells from blood. Regarding subset: CD45RO-CCR7+CD27+CD95- naive CD8+ T cells expressing CXCR3 (TNR3+). This sequence originates from a human donor in good health. Some clones in this sample may be carry-over from other donors' samples. V is TRBV2 and J is TRBJ2-1; TCRdb calls TRBD2, which cannot be checked without DNA. This CDR3 reads CASSGRDYNEQFF.